This T cell receptor (beta chain) was sequenced for a study of metastatic and nonmetastatic thyroid tumors. TCRdb re-called clones from the PCR reads using MiXCR. This sample carries some 25,000 clones, roughly a fifth of them seen once, and the ten largest clones take about 4.2%. The germline V and J ends were trimmed by 4 bases and 0 bases, with 16 bases remaining between them. CDR3 length: 17 residues. CDR1 and CDR2 from the germline V gene are SNHLY and FYNNEI. Thyroid surgery was performed in patients who had received no treatment beforehand. Study findings and constraints: The study reportedly found significantly higher TCR beta diversity in malignant thyroid tumors than benign nodules, in blood and tumor.

About this clone: Antigen: not known. Since a much larger clone is just one base distant, this may be a read error.

This sequence was found in a male donor with papillary thyroid cancer or a benign thyroid nodule (not recorded which). Some clones in this sample may be carry-over from other donors' samples. Sequences were obtained from blood. The chain uses TRBV2 and TRBJ2-1, with TRBD2 as a possible D gene (6 bases). Written as DNA, the CDR3 is TGTGCCAGCAGTGTAGAGTGGGAGGAAAGCTCCTACAATGAGCAGTTCTTC. Protein product: CASSVEWEESSYNEQFF.